This T cell receptor beta chain was identified during a study of HIV-infected patients and healthy controls. cDNA was made from 500 ng RNA using alpha and beta constant primers. Alpha and beta chain libraries were made separately by chain-specific third strand synthesis with multiplexing indices. After a brief PCR adding P5, P7 and a second index, about 22 amplification cycles followed. TCRdb reanalysed the 5' RACE reads using MiXCR and keeps one entry per CDR3 protein. The sample contains approximately 13,000 distinct CDR3 sequences, 9% to 15% of which appear only once. Antiretroviral therapy had run roughly three months, about 14 weeks, before follow-up blood collection. The repertoire came from unfractionated whole blood and reflected all unsorted peripheral T cells. Peripheral blood, around 2.5 ml, was drawn for RNA extraction. Trimming left V 6 bases short and J 3 bases short, with 17 bases between. The CDR3 has 15 amino acids.

Sequences were derived from blood, sampled during antiretroviral therapy. The chain carries TRBV12-3 or TRBV12-4 and TRBJ1-2; D is perhaps TRBD1 (6 bases). The sequence came from an adult with HIV infection. The donor label of this sample is uncertain. As DNA, the CDR3 is TGTGCCAGCAGCCAGGTGGGGGGGGCGGACTATGGCTACACCTTC. Translated: CASSQVGGADYGYTF.